The 7 T cell receptor beta chains listed next were all sequenced from one sample in a study of shared clonotypes between healthy human individuals. Profiling relied on immunoSEQ multiplex PCR, and the TCRdb table lists in-frame clones only, not all of them. The repertoire holds 200,000 to 250,000 clones, with over 60% as singletons. Sequenced input: memory CD4+ T cells sorted from blood. Subset indicated: CD45RA-negative fraction. The source is a man aged 30-40 years in good health.

The V and J genes are TRBV7-3 and TRBJ2-5; D is tentatively TRBD1 or TRBD2 (5 bases each). V was trimmed by 4 bases and J by 4 bases, leaving 10 bases between them. Germline CDR1 reads SGHTA; CDR2 reads FQGTGA. This CDR3 has 13 amino acids. Here the CDR3 reads CASSSGRRETQYF. CDR3 in DNA: TGTGCCAGCAGCTCGGGACGGAGAGAGACCCAGTACTTC.

The chain is built from TRBV27 and TRBJ2-5, with 9 bases aligning to TRBD1. The CDR3 covers 18 residues. J was trimmed by 1 base and V by 4 bases; bases with no gene match: 13. CDR1 and CDR2 (germline): MNHEY, SMNVEV (reference sequence). CDR3 sequence reads: CASSSPPGTGNFQETQYF. CDR3 in DNA: TGTGCCAGCAGTTCGCCGCCCGGGACAGGGAATTTCCAAGAGACCCAGTACTTC.

About this clone: The germline gene is not matched at one end of the junction; a read error may be the cause. The V gene is TRBV13, the J gene TRBJ2-6, with D possibly TRBD1 on 5 matching bases. This CDR3 comprises 17 residues. Germline V gives CDR1 PRHDT, CDR2 FYEKMQ (reference sequence). CDR3 in amino acids: CVSSTSSRRAGANVLTF. The CDR3 DNA reads as TGTGTCAGCAGCACCTCATCCCGCAGGGCTGGGGCCAACGTCCTGACTTTC.

This clone has a handful of counts. J is TRBJ2-6 and V is TRBV7-9; the D is unclear. V dropped 3 bases and J dropped 0 bases, with 3 bases sitting between them. Germline lookup yields CDR1 SEHNR and CDR2 FQNEAQ (reference sequence). The CDR3 has 14 residues. CDR3 amino acids: CASSFPSGANVLTF. As DNA, the CDR3 is TGTGCCAGCAGCTTCCCCTCTGGGGCCAACGTCCTGACTTTC. The full variable domain, rest sourced from reference TRBV7-9 and TRBJ2-6, is DTGVSQNPRHKITKRGQNVTFRCDPISEHNRLYWYRQTLGQGPEFLTYFQNEAQLEKSRLLSDRFSAERPKGSFSTLEIQRTEQGDSAMYLCASSFPSGANVLTFGAGSRLTVL.

The gene calls are TRBV11-3 and TRBJ2-1; TRBD1 matches 8 bases. There are 15 residues in the CDR3. The germline V gene has CDR1 SGHNT and CDR2 YENEEA. Trimming took 2 bases from V and 7 from J; bases not matched to a gene: 7. CDR3 nucleotides: TGTGCCAGCAGCTTAACGGGACAGGCCTCGAATGAGCAGTTCTTC. Encoded protein: CASSLTGQASNEQFF.

In DNA, the CDR3 is TGCGCCAGCAGCCTTACTATAGCGGGAGCTTTCAATGAGCAGTTCTTC. Translating it yields CASSLTIAGAFNEQFF. The chain is built from TRBV4-1 and TRBJ2-1, with 9 bases aligning to TRBD2. The V and J ends lost 4 bases and 6 bases, in that order; junction bases with no gene match: 10. The CDR3 extends over 16 amino acids. Germline V gene lookup returns CDR1 MGHRA and CDR2 YSYEKL.

The chain joins TRBV10-2 to TRBJ2-5; the match to TRBD2 covers 14 bases. This CDR3 comprises 19 residues. With V trimmed by 1 base and J by 4 bases, 11 bases remained unmatched. Per germline, CDR1 WSHSY and CDR2 SAAADI. In DNA, the CDR3 is TGCGCCAGCAGTGAGTTCGGCAGAGGGACTAGCGGGAGAAGAGAGACCCAGTACTTC. Amino acids: CASSEFGRGTSGRRETQYF.